These 15 T cell receptor beta chains came from one sample sequenced in a study of PD-1 blockade in classical Hodgkin lymphoma. Profiled with immunoSEQ multiplex PCR; TCRdb holds only in-frame clones, not every one. The data contain about 23,000 clones, 70% to 90% of them singletons. Time point reported: cycle 4 day 1 (C4D1), after less than 7 weeks of nivolumab. Brentuximab vedotin exposure varied, and every patient relapsed after autologous stem cell transplantation. The material sequenced was peripheral blood mononuclear cells (PBMCs), taken before the fourth cycle of nivolumab. Receptors originate from a human donor with classical Hodgkin lymphoma.

V and J are TRBV7-9 and TRBJ1-2; unclear D gene. Germline CDR1 is SEHNR and CDR2 is FQNEAQ (reference sequence). CDR3 size: 13 residues. V was clipped by 4 bases and J by 1 base, with 7 bases between them. The chain's CDR3 is CASSSTDNYGYTF. CDR3 nucleotide sequence: TGTGCCAGCAGCTCCACGGATAACTATGGCTACACCTTC.

The J gene is TRBJ2-7, the V gene TRBV21-1; TRBD2, the table's D call, lacks a check against the DNA. TRBV21-1 is tagged as a pseudogene. The CDR3 covers 10 residues. The CDR3 DNA reads TGTGCCAGCAGCTGTCGGCGAGGGTACTTC. Protein product: CASSCRRGYF.

The V call is TRBV15, the J call TRBJ2-7; TRBD1 matches 7 bases. Germline assignment: CDR1 LNHNV and CDR2 YYDKDF (reference sequence). The CDR3 runs to 15 residues. Trimming at V came to 2 bases and at J to 1 base, leaving 5 bases not matched to a gene. The CDR3 DNA reads as TGTGCCACCAGCAGAAACCGGGGACAGTCCTACGAGCAGTACTTC. This encodes CATSRNRGQSYEQYF.

This clone showed up just a few times. The V call is TRBV19, the J call TRBJ2-7, with no clear D. The CDR3 covers 12 residues. The V gene lost 7 bases and the J gene lost 5 bases, with 12 bases spanning the gap. The germline gives CDR1 LNHDA, CDR2 SQIVND (reference sequence). Here the CDR3 DNA reads TGTGCCAGTAACACCCTGGTCCACGAGCAGTACTTC. This gives the protein CASNTLVHEQYF.

The chain recombines TRBV2 with TRBJ1-1; D may be TRBD1 (6 bases). Trimming stripped 5 bases from V and 3 bases from J, with 13 bases between. This CDR3 has 14 residues. Germline-derived CDR1 and CDR2 are SNHLY and FYNNEI. CDR3 DNA sequence: TGTGCCAGCAGTATGGGGGGCTCACACACTGAAGCTTTCTTT. It specifies CASSMGGSHTEAFF. Variable domain in full (rest from reference TRBV2 and TRBJ1-1): EPEVTQTPSHQVTQMGQEVILRCVPISNHLYFYWYRQILGQKVEFLVSFYNNEISEKSEIFDDQFSVERPDGSNFTLKIRSTKLEDSAMYFCASSMGGSHTEAFFGQGTRLTVV.

This clone has only one observation. The chain links TRBV29-1 to TRBJ2-5; 11 positions match TRBD2. Germline CDR1 SQVTM, CDR2 ANQGSEA. The CDR3 sequence is 19 residues long. V lost 1 base, J lost 2 bases, and 15 bases stayed unmatched. CDR3 bases: TGCAGCGTTGAAGCTGTAATTGGGACTAGCGGACACATACAAGAGACCCAGTACTTC. It is translated as CSVEAVIGTSGHIQETQYF. Filled out from reference TRBV29-1 and TRBJ2-5, the complete variable domain reads SAVISQKPSRDICQRGTSLTIQCQVDSQVTMMFWYRQQPGQSLTLIATANQGSEATYESGFVIDKFPISRPNLTFSTLTVSNMSPEDSSIYLCSVEAVIGTSGHIQETQYFGPGTRLLVL.

Comment on this clone: At one end the junction does not follow the germline gene, possibly because of a read error. V is TRBV6-1 and J is TRBJ2-6, with a possible D match to TRBD1 (5 bases). CDR3 length: 15 residues. Germline values: CDR1 MNHNS, CDR2 SASEGT. CDR3 coding DNA: TGTGCCAGCAGTGAAACAGCCTCTGGGGCCAACGTCCTGGCTTTC. This codes for CASSETASGANVLAF.

The chain joins TRBV6-6 to TRBJ1-5, with 7 bases identical to TRBD1. CDR3 length equals 15 residues. Germline CDR1 and CDR2: MNHNY and SVGAGI (reference sequence). V was pared by 5 bases and J by 0 bases, with 4 bases of the junction left unmatched. CDR3 amino acids: CASSTRGYSNQPQHF. For the CDR3, the DNA is TGTGCCAGCAGTACCAGGGGGTATAGCAATCAGCCCCAGCATTTT.

The chain couples TRBV4-1 to TRBJ2-1; 10 bases line up with TRBD1. Germline V CDR1 and CDR2: MGHRA, YSYEKL. J gave up 5 bases and V 3 bases, and 4 bases lay outside the gene matches. CDR3 length: 15 amino acids. The CDR3 DNA is TGCGCCAGCAGCCACCGGGACAGGGGCCACAATGAGCAGTTCTTC. This sequence encodes CASSHRDRGHNEQFF.

V usage is TRBV4-2 and J usage is TRBJ2-3; 8 positions agree with TRBD2. CDR1 is LGHNA and CDR2 is YNFKEQ in the germline V gene. J was trimmed by 7 bases and V by 0 bases; bases with no gene match: 9. CDR3 length: 16 residues. The DNA for the CDR3 is TGTGCCAGCAGCCAAGAAAGTGCGGGGGGCGGATATACGCAGTATTTT. Residues: CASSQESAGGGYTQYF.

The J gene is TRBJ2-3, the V gene TRBV29-1, with unresolved D. Germline values: CDR1 SQVTM, CDR2 ANQGSEA. The CDR3 spans 13 residues. The V end lost 7 bases, the J end lost 0 bases, and 11 bases lay between the germline ends. In nucleotides, the CDR3 is TGCAGCGGCCGTAGACCTAGCACAGATACGCAGTATTTT. Its protein product is CSGRRPSTDTQYF.

This chain joins TRBV29-1 and TRBJ1-1, with a weak D call TRBD1 (6 bases). V shed 5 bases and J shed 10 bases, with 23 bases lying between them. CDR1 SQVTM and CDR2 ANQGSEA come from the germline V gene. This CDR3 spans 14 amino acids. The CDR3 sequence: CSVRPVLAGEIAFF. Written as DNA, the CDR3 is TGCAGCGTTCGGCCTGTCCTGGCAGGGGAGATAGCTTTCTTT. The full variable domain, in which reference TRBV29-1 and TRBJ1-1 provide the parts outside the CDR3, is SAVISQKPSRDICQRGTSLTIQCQVDSQVTMMFWYRQQPGQSLTLIATANQGSEATYESGFVIDKFPISRPNLTFSTLTVSNMSPEDSSIYLCSVRPVLAGEIAFFGQGTRLTVV.

This sequence joins TRBV4-1 and TRBJ1-1; perhaps TRBD1 as D (6 bases). Trimming took off 3 bases at V and 0 bases at J, with 14 bases between the two ends. The CDR3 spans 16 residues. Germline lookup yields CDR1 MGHRA and CDR2 YSYEKL. CDR3 sequence reads: CASSQFTGIMNTEAFF. The CDR3 DNA is TGCGCCAGCAGCCAGTTTACAGGGATCATGAACACTGAAGCTTTCTTT.

The rearrangement joins TRBV18 to TRBJ2-7, with 13 bases matching TRBD2. The ends lost 2 bases at V and 7 bases at J; junction bases unmatched: 5. Germline assignment: CDR1 KGHSH and CDR2 LQKENI. The CDR3 length is 15 residues. CDR3 sequence reads: CASSPTSGRAQEQYF. The CDR3 coding sequence is TGTGCCAGCTCACCAACTAGCGGGAGGGCCCAAGAGCAGTACTTC.

V gene TRBV19 combines with J gene TRBJ1-2; 10 nucleotides align to TRBD1. The CDR3 totals 14 residues. CDR1 is LNHDA and CDR2 is SQIVND in the germline V gene (reference sequence). The V gene end was trimmed by 5 bases and the J gene end by 6 bases; junction bases not matched to a gene: 6. CDR3 DNA: TGTGCCAGTAGTCTGGGACAGGGGCGGGATGGCTACACCTTC. Encoded protein: CASSLGQGRDGYTF. Variable domain in full (rest from reference TRBV19 and TRBJ1-2): DGGITQSPKYLFRKEGQNVTLSCEQNLNHDAMYWYRQDPGQGLRLIYYSQIVNDFQKGDIAEGYSVSREKKESFPLTVTSAQKNPTAFYLCASSLGQGRDGYTFGSGTRLTVV.